This T cell receptor (beta chain) was documented in a study of blood T cell repertoires in COVID-19 (TCRdb year 2020). For the wider study: The collaborator samples originated in the United States, Italy and Spain and spanned the acute and convalescent phases of COVID-19. The material from the prospective study consisted of cDNA or gDNA derived from T cells, B-cell-depleted T cells, or PBMCs. Deeply sampled blood TCRbeta repertoires from subjects exposed to, actively infected with, or recovered from COVID-19 were included in the dataset. The repertoires were released in a freely available public database meant as a resource for research on the immune response to SARS-CoV-2. Samples were obtained from the ongoing ImmuneRACE study (first 160 participants) and from over 1,000 subjects provided by 6 global collaborators. Nearly every sample came with metadata listing a de-identified subject ID, COVID-19 status, age in years and sex. Where available, HLA class I and class II types were obtained from metadata supplied by the sample provider rather than from assay-based typing.

Spanning cysteine to phenylalanine, the CDR3 consists of 18 amino acids. The entry retains the CDR3 DNA only, 54 bases that are in frame from base 1. Trimming removed 3 bases from V and 0 bases from J, leaving 15 bases between the germline ends. CDR1 is given as LNHDA and CDR2 as SQIVND, both from the germline V gene (reference sequence). Here is what the overall study found, with its caveats: The amount of clinical and demographic metadata varied by source and participant and was provided uncurated.

The immunoSEQ Assay, a bias-controlled multiplex PCR, was used to amplify TCRbeta CDR3 regions from genomic DNA. The authors' analysis ran thus. Nucleated cell counts per sample were estimated from amplification of reference gene primers within the assay. To quantify the absolute abundance of each unique TCRbeta CDR3 rearrangement, sequence reads were collapsed and filtered. Productive Simpson clonality was computed per sample as the square root of Simpson's diversity index over productive rearrangements. TCRdb stores this immuneACCESS table with in-frame sequences only. Part of the clones is absent; in the studies checked, under half of the shortfall reflects unresolved V genes, and no reason is known for the rest. Clonal size and the V and J genes are those of that table, whereas D and trimming came from the DNA. Counted in this sample were 39,000 or so clones; 91% of them appeared once. Of the sample, about 2.2% falls within the top ten clones.

In regard to this clone: This clone's antigen is unknown. No qualities accompany the bases; no much larger clone lies one base away.

The collaborating institutions used their own protocols to collect whole blood in K2EDTA tubes. For TCRbeta analysis, collaborators shipped samples in one of three forms: frozen whole blood, isolated PBMCs, or DNA extracted from either of those sample types. The clonotype originates from a man over 45 with active COVID-19. Rearrangement joined TRBV19 to TRBJ1-6; a weak D assignment points to TRBD1 (6 bases agree). The sample comprised peripheral blood. In nucleotides, the sequence is TGTGCCAGTAGTATCCAGGGACACCGCGGCTCCTATAATTCACCCCTCCACTTT. Its protein product is CASSIQGHRGSYNSPLHF.